This passage covers 15 T cell receptor beta chains from one sample sequenced in a study of blood T cell repertoires in COVID-19 (dated by TCRdb to between 2020 and 2021). Libraries were built with the immunoSEQ multiplex PCR assay. TCRdb obtained this table from immuneACCESS and retained in-frame rearrangements with V and J assigned. These tables miss some clones; where compared with another copy, unresolved V genes account for less than half of the shortfall, and the remainder is unexplained. The sample data list about 370,000 clones, and 80% to 90% of these were observed just once. Approximately 1% of the sample is in the top ten clones. Sequencing input: PBMCs or T cells enriched from blood (not recorded which). These receptors all stem from a man between 18 and 35 years old who had recovered from COVID-19.

This chain connects TRBV18 to TRBJ1-4, with D possibly matching TRBD1 (6 bases). Germline values: CDR1 KGHSH, CDR2 LQKENI. This CDR3 has 17 residues. V lost 3 bases and J lost 3, with 17 bases in between. The CDR3 nucleotides read TGTGCCAGCTCACCTGTCCCCCAGGGGACGCCTAATGAAAAACTGTTTTTT. This codes for CASSPVPQGTPNEKLFF.

The chain uses TRBV24-1 and TRBJ2-5; 9 positions agree with TRBD1. Germline V gives CDR1 KGHDR, CDR2 SFDVKD. The trim removed 2 bases at V and 3 bases at J, leaving 9 bases unmatched. The CDR3 runs to 17 residues. The CDR3 nucleotides are TGTGCCACCAGTGATTCCGGACAGGGGAGAAGCAAAGAGACCCAGTACTTC. Translating gives CATSDSGQGRSKETQYF.

This chain joins TRBV21-1 and TRBJ2-7; TRBD1, the D gene given by the table, was not confirmed from the DNA. TRBV21-1 is reported as a pseudogene. CDR3 size: 14 residues. The CDR3 loop reads CASSPQGIAYEQYF. The DNA of the CDR3 is TGTGCCAGCAGCCCACAGGGGATTGCCTACGAGCAGTACTTC.

V is TRBV5-4 and J is TRBJ1-1; weak D call: TRBD1 (6 bases). In germline, CDR1 is SGHNT, CDR2 YYREEE (reference sequence). V gave up 4 bases and J gave up 11 bases, with 24 bases separating them. The CDR3 loop spans 15 amino acids. The CDR3 sequence is CASSLRTGSGGVAFF. In DNA, the CDR3 is TGTGCCAGCAGCCTGCGAACAGGGAGCGGGGGAGTGGCTTTCTTT.

The chain links TRBV7-6 to TRBJ1-5, with D unclear. CDR1 SGHVS and CDR2 FNYEAQ come from the germline V gene. The CDR3 contains 12 residues. With 3 bases removed from V and 7 bases from J, the gap between germline ends came to 7 bases. The CDR3 is CASSFAGQPQHF. The CDR3 bases are TGTGCCAGCAGCTTTGCGGGCCAGCCCCAGCATTTT.

This sequence joins TRBV4-1 and TRBJ1-2, with 8 bases identical to TRBD1. Losses at the gene ends were 4 bases for V and 1 base for J; bases not matched to a gene: 8. The CDR3 sequence is 16 residues long. From germline, CDR1 is MGHRA and CDR2 YSYEKL. The CDR3 is CASSPDRDRNNYGYTF. The CDR3 nucleotides are TGCGCCAGCAGCCCGGACCGGGACAGGAATAACTATGGCTACACCTTC.

This clone was counted a single time. The rearrangement links TRBV6-5 to TRBJ1-1, with a tentative D call TRBD1 (6 bases). The CDR3 has 15 residues. Germline V gene lookup returns CDR1 MNHEY and CDR2 SVGAGI. V lost 7 bases to trimming and J lost 2 bases, with 17 bases between them. CDR3 protein: CASTPIKQGNTEAFF. Here the CDR3 DNA reads TGTGCCAGCACCCCGATAAAACAGGGAAACACTGAAGCTTTCTTT.

V is TRBV10-3 and J is TRBJ1-6; weak D call: TRBD1 (5 bases). The CDR3 loop spans 13 amino acids. The V gene lost 7 bases and the J gene lost 9 bases, with 13 bases spanning the gap. Germline V gene data show CDR1 as ENHRY and CDR2 as SYGVKD. CDR3 coding DNA: TGTGCCATCACTCCTACGGGGGGTTCACCCCTCCACTTT. It encodes CAITPTGGSPLHF.

V usage is TRBV19 and J usage is TRBJ2-3, with D perhaps matching TRBD2 (6 bases). The length of the CDR3 is 16 residues. Trimming stripped 1 base from V and 3 bases from J, with 14 bases between. The germline V gene has CDR1 LNHDA and CDR2 SQIVND (reference sequence). The CDR3 coding sequence is TGTGCCAGTAGTATAGGGAGGGGTCCAAGGACAGATACGCAGTATTTT. It translates to CASSIGRGPRTDTQYF.

V gene TRBV3-1 (or the pseudogene TRBV3-2) combines with J gene TRBJ2-7; possibly TRBD1 for D (5 bases). This CDR3 is 14 amino acids long. V lost 1 base and J 0 bases, leaving 7 bases between the germline ends. Germline V gene data show CDR1 as LGHDT and CDR2 as YNNKEL (reference sequence). Here the CDR3 reads CASSQAGISYEQYF. Here the CDR3 DNA reads TGTGCCAGCAGCCAAGCAGGGATCTCCTACGAGCAGTACTTC.

For the CDR3, the DNA is TGTGCCAGCAGCGTAGGCGGAGAAGAGACCCAGTACTTC. It translates to CASSVGGEETQYF. This chain connects TRBV9 to TRBJ2-5; D not resolved. The germline gives CDR1 SGDLS, CDR2 YYNGEE. V lost 0 bases and J 3 bases, leaving 6 bases between the germline ends. This CDR3 contains 13 residues.

The V gene is TRBV11-2, the J gene TRBJ2-1; possibly TRBD2 for D (6 bases). Germline lookup yields CDR1 SGHAT and CDR2 FQNNGV. This CDR3 is built from 15 residues. Trimming stripped 5 bases from V and 7 bases from J, with 18 bases between. The CDR3 DNA is TGTGCCAGCAGCCCGAGGGACTCTTGGTGGAATGAGCAGTTCTTC. It is translated as CASSPRDSWWNEQFF.

This chain links TRBV5-1 with TRBJ2-5; 10 bases align to TRBD1. CDR1 and CDR2 (germline): SGHRS, YFSETQ. Unmatched junction bases numbered 14, after V lost 7 bases and J lost 5 bases. CDR3 length: 16 residues. In DNA, the CDR3 is TGCGCCAGCCGAAGATCGACAGGGGGCGCACAGGAGACCCAGTACTTC. Protein: CASRRSTGGAQETQYF.

The rearrangement links TRBV19 to TRBJ2-2; 9 bases match TRBD1. The V gene's germline CDR1 is LNHDA and CDR2 SQIVND (reference sequence). Trimming at V came to 1 base and at J to 6 bases, leaving 3 bases not matched to a gene. CDR3 size: 15 residues. This CDR3 reads CASSIGQGVSGELFF. DNA of the CDR3: TGTGCCAGTAGTATAGGACAGGGGGTATCCGGGGAGCTGTTTTTT.

The CDR3 protein is CASWGRGAASGNTIYF. The CDR3 nucleotides read TGCGCCAGCTGGGGGAGGGGGGCAGCCTCTGGAAACACCATATATTTT. The chain recombines TRBV4-1 with TRBJ1-3; tentative D call: TRBD1 (6 bases). Germline V gene sequence: CDR1 MGHRA, CDR2 YSYEKL. Trimming removed 8 bases from V and 0 bases from J, with 17 bases in between. CDR3 size: 16 residues.